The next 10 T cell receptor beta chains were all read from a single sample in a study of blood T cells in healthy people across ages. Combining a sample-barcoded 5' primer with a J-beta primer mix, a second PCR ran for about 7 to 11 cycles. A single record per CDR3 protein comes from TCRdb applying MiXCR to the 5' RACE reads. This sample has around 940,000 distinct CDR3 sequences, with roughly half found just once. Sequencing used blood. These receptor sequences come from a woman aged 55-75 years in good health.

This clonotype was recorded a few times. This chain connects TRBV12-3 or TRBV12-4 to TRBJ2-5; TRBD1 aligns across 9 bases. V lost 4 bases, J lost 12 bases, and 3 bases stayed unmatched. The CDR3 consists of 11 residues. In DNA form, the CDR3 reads TGTGCCAGCAGTTCAAGGGACAGGGAGTACTTC. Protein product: CASSSRDREYF.

The CDR3 DNA reads TGCGCCAGCAGCTCGGGACAGTTGATCTACGAGCAGTACTTC. Translation gives CASSSGQLIYEQYF. V usage is TRBV5-1 and J usage is TRBJ2-7; 7 bases are a match to TRBD1. This CDR3 contains 14 residues. The germline CDR1 and CDR2 sequences are SGHRS and YFSETQ. Losses at the gene ends were 3 bases for V and 3 bases for J; bases not matched to a gene: 6.

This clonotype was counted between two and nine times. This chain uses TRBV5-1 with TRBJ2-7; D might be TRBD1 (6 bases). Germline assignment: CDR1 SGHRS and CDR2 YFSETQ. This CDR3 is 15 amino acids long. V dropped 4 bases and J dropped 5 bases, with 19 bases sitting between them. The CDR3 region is CASSLPTGHDDEQYF. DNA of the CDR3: TGCGCCAGCAGCCTCCCAACAGGGCACGACGACGAGCAGTACTTC. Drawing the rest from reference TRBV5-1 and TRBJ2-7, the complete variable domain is KAGVTQTPRYLIKTRGQQVTLSCSPISGHRSVSWYQQTPGQGLQFLFEYFSETQRNKGNFPGRFSGRQFSNSRSEMNVSTLELGDSALYLCASSLPTGHDDEQYFGPGTRLTVT.

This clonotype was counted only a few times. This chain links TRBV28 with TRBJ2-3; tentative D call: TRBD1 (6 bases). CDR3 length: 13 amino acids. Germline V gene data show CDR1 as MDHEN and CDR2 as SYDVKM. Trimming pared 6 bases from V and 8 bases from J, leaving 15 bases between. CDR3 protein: CASSTGSMGTQYF. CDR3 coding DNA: TGTGCCAGCAGCACAGGGAGCATGGGTACGCAGTATTTT. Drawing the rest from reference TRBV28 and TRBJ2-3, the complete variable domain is DVKVTQSSRYLVKRTGEKVFLECVQDMDHENMFWYRQDPGLGLRLIYFSYDVKMKEKGDIPEGYSVSREKKERFSLILESASTNQTSMYLCASSTGSMGTQYFGPGTRLTVL.

In DNA form, the CDR3 reads TGTGCCAGGGGCGAACAGGGGCACACCGGGGAGCTGTTTTTT. Protein sequence: CARGEQGHTGELFF. The chain has TRBV9 and TRBJ2-2, with TRBD1 identical over 7 bases. The CDR3 covers 14 residues. In germline, CDR1 is SGDLS, CDR2 YYNGEE. V dropped 8 bases and J dropped 3; count of bases not matched to a gene: 7.

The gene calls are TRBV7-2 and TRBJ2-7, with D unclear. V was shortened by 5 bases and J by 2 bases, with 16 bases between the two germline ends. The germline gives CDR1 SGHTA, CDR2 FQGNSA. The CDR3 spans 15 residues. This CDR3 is CASSRMAGGTYEQYF. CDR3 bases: TGTGCCAGCAGCCGGATGGCCGGCGGTACCTACGAGCAGTACTTC.

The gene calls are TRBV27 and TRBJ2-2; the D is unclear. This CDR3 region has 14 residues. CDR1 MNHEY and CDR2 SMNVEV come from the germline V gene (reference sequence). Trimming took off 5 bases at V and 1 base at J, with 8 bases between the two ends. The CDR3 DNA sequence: TGTGCCAGCAGTGGGGTAATGAACACCGGGGAGCTGTTTTTT. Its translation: CASSGVMNTGELFF.

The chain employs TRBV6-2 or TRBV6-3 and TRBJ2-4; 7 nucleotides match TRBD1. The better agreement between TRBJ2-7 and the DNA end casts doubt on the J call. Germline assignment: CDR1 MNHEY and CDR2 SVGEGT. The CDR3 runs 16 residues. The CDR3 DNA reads TGTGCCAGCAGAGCTGGACAGGACCCCATCTGGGACGAGCAGTACTTC. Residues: CASRAGQDPIWDEQYF.

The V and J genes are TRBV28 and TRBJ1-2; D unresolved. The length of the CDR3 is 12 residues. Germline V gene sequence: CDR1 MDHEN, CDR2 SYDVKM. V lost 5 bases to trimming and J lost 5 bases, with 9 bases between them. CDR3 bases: TGTGCCAGCAGTCAAAGATTGTATGGCTACACCTTC. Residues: CASSQRLYGYTF.

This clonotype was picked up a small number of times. The CDR3 bases are TGTGCCAGCAGCTTTCTTTTCGGGGACAGCTCCTACGAGCAGTACTTC. Protein sequence: CASSFLFGDSSYEQYF. The chain employs TRBV7-8 and TRBJ2-7; 7 bases are a match to TRBD1. This CDR3 has 16 amino acids. Germline V lookup: CDR1 SGHVS, CDR2 FQNEAQ. Trimming at V came to 3 bases and at J to 0 bases, leaving 8 bases not matched to a gene. The full variable domain, rest sourced from reference TRBV7-8 and TRBJ2-7, is GAGVSQSPRYKVAKRGQDVALRCDPISGHVSLFWYQQALGQGPEFLTYFQNEAQLDKSGLPSDRFFAERPEGSVSTLKIQRTQQEDSAVYLCASSFLFGDSSYEQYFGPGTRLTVT.